The rows below give T cell receptor beta chains drawn from one sample of a study of CD4 T cells in relation to SARS-CoV-2 and coronaviruses. The protocol was immunoSEQ multiplex PCR, while the TCRdb copy is restricted to in-frame clones and leaves out a portion. The sample lists 12,000 or so clones, 70% to 80% occurring once. Their antigen targets remain unknown. The sequenced sample was CD4+ T cells from PBMCs, cultured in vitro. The source is a human donor in good health. Each CDR3 is given with its conserved first and last residue. The order of the fields is clone size, D gene, J gene, V gene, CDR3 DNA, CDR3 protein. A D gene is named only where the DNA matches it firmly. Not all rows give a size; the values are once, few, many and, for expanded clones, a class.

abundance: NA
d_gene: NA
j_gene: TRBJ2-7
v_gene: TRBV10-3
CDR3nt: TGTGCCATCAGTGCCGGGACTCCTTCCTACGAGCAGTACTTC
CDR3aa: CAISAGTPSYEQYF

abundance: NA
d_gene: NA
j_gene: TRBJ2-7
v_gene: TRBV4-1
CDR3nt: TGCGCCAGCAGCCAAGGGGATGGGCGGAGAATTGTCTACGAGCAGTACTTC
CDR3aa: CASSQGDGRRIVYEQYF

abundance: few
d_gene: NA
j_gene: TRBJ1-5
v_gene: TRBV6-5
CDR3nt: TGTGCCAGCAGTCTTATACAGGGCAATCAGCCCCAGCATTTT
CDR3aa: CASSLIQGNQPQHF

abundance: NA
d_gene: TRBD2
j_gene: TRBJ2-3
v_gene: TRBV18
CDR3nt: TGTGCCAGCTCACCACTGCCGGAACTAGCGGGGGGGGGCACAGATACGCAGTATTTT
CDR3aa: CASSPLPELAGGGTDTQYF

abundance: few
d_gene: NA
j_gene: TRBJ2-7
v_gene: TRBV5-4
CDR3nt: TGTGCCAGCAGCCCAGAATGGGGGGGCAGCGAGCAGTACTTC
CDR3aa: CASSPEWGGSEQYF

abundance: once
d_gene: TRBD1
j_gene: TRBJ1-1
v_gene: TRBV7-2
CDR3nt: TGTGCCAGCAGCTCAGGACAGGGGGGAAGCACTGAAGCTTTCTTT
CDR3aa: CASSSGQGGSTEAFF

abundance: NA
d_gene: NA
j_gene: TRBJ1-6
v_gene: TRBV5-1
CDR3nt: TGCGCCAGCAGCTTGGAGGCAGGGAGCTCCTATAATTCACCCCTCCACTTT
CDR3aa: CASSLEAGSSYNSPLHF

abundance: NA
d_gene: TRBD2
j_gene: TRBJ2-1
v_gene: TRBV30
CDR3nt: TGTGCCTGGACGGGACTAGCGGTTAATGAGCAGTTCTTC
CDR3aa: CAWTGLAVNEQFF

abundance: NA
d_gene: NA
j_gene: TRBJ1-5
v_gene: TRBV2
CDR3nt: TGTGCCAGCAGCTCCGAGGGAAATCAGCCCCAGCATTTT
CDR3aa: CASSSEGNQPQHF

abundance: NA
d_gene: NA
j_gene: TRBJ2-5
v_gene: TRBV10-3
CDR3nt: TGTGCCATGCAGGCCTCTTCCCAAGAGACCCAGTACTTC
CDR3aa: CAMQASSQETQYF

abundance: NA
d_gene: TRBD2
j_gene: TRBJ2-5
v_gene: TRBV2
CDR3nt: TGTGCCAGCAGCCCATACTTAGCGGGAGCGCGAGAGACCCAGTACTTC
CDR3aa: CASSPYLAGARETQYF

abundance: few
d_gene: NA
j_gene: TRBJ1-2
v_gene: TRBV5-1
CDR3nt: TGCGCCAGCAGCCAGGCTGGGGGCAGGACGAACTATGGCTACACCTTC
CDR3aa: CASSQAGGRTNYGYTF

abundance: NA
d_gene: NA
j_gene: TRBJ1-1
v_gene: TRBV6-5
CDR3nt: TGTGCCAGCAGATGGGGGGGGAACACTGAAGCTTTCTTT
CDR3aa: CASRWGGNTEAFF

abundance: once
d_gene: TRBD2
j_gene: TRBJ2-1
v_gene: TRBV9
CDR3nt: TGTGCCAGCAGCGTAGCGGCGGGGGCCTACAATGAGCAGTTCTTC
CDR3aa: CASSVAAGAYNEQFF

abundance: few
d_gene: NA
j_gene: TRBJ1-1
v_gene: TRBV7-9
CDR3nt: TGTGCCAGCCGCGGAAGGTGGGAGGCGACCGAGACTTTCTTT
CDR3aa: CASRGRWEATETFF

abundance: NA
d_gene: NA
j_gene: TRBJ1-5
v_gene: TRBV6-1
CDR3nt: TGTGCCAGCAGTGAAGTGGGGGGCGGCAATCAGCCCCAGCATTTT
CDR3aa: CASSEVGGGNQPQHF

abundance: few
d_gene: NA
j_gene: TRBJ2-7
v_gene: TRBV18
CDR3nt: TGTGCCAGCTCATCCTCCTCCTACGAGCAGTACTTC
CDR3aa: CASSSSSYEQYF

abundance: NA
d_gene: NA
j_gene: TRBJ1-5
v_gene: TRBV12-3/TRBV12-4
CDR3nt: TGTGCCAGCAGTTTGGGTCAGCCCCAGCATTTT
CDR3aa: CASSLGQPQHF

abundance: few
d_gene: NA
j_gene: TRBJ1-6
v_gene: TRBV13
CDR3nt: TGTGCCAGCAGCTTAGGTCCAGCACCCCTCCACTTT
CDR3aa: CASSLGPAPLHF

abundance: NA
d_gene: NA
j_gene: TRBJ2-3
v_gene: TRBV3-1/TRBV3-2
CDR3nt: TGTGCCAGCAGCCAACTTGTACTAGCTAACACAGATACGCAGTATTTT
CDR3aa: CASSQLVLANTDTQYF

abundance: NA
d_gene: TRBD1
j_gene: TRBJ1-5
v_gene: TRBV19
CDR3nt: TGTGCCAGTCAGGGACAGTCCAATCAGCCCCAGCATTTT
CDR3aa: CASQGQSNQPQHF

abundance: once
d_gene: NA
j_gene: TRBJ1-1
v_gene: TRBV29-1
CDR3nt: TGCAGCGTGGGCCGGGACCCGACTGAAGCTTTCTTT
CDR3aa: CSVGRDPTEAFF